A single sample is the source of the 5 T cell receptor beta chains below, sequenced in a study of T cell responses to AZD1222 COVID-19 vaccine. The method was immunoSEQ multiplex PCR; TCRdb's version includes in-frame clones alone and lacks a portion of them. The sample lists 150,000 to 180,000 clones; about 88% were seen once. The sequences come from peripheral blood, collected on day 0 of AZD1222 vaccination. These receptors were taken from an adult in good health.

V usage is TRBV3-1 (or the pseudogene TRBV3-2) and J usage is TRBJ2-6, with D maybe TRBD2 (6 bases). This CDR3 contains 17 residues. V was shortened by 3 bases and J by 4 bases, with 16 bases between the two germline ends. Germline assignment: CDR1 LGHDT and CDR2 YNNKEL (reference sequence). The CDR3 spells CASSHRQGLGGANVLTF. CDR3 sequence (DNA): TGTGCCAGCAGCCATCGGCAGGGACTGGGCGGGGCCAACGTCCTGACTTTC.

CDR3 coding DNA: TGTGCCAGCAGTTTATTGCGGGGGGGGATGGATACGCAGTATTTT. Its translation is CASSLLRGGMDTQYF. V usage is TRBV27 and J usage is TRBJ2-3, with 9 bases that match TRBD2. Germline V gives CDR1 MNHEY, CDR2 SMNVEV (reference sequence). V was pared by 1 base and J by 6 bases, with 5 bases of the junction left unmatched. CDR3 length equals 15 residues.

This rearrangement joins TRBV11-3 to TRBJ2-1, with D hard to call. V lost 2 bases to trimming and J lost 6 bases, with 11 bases between them. This CDR3 contains 14 residues. In germline, CDR1 is SGHNT, CDR2 YENEEA. CDR3 in amino acids: CASSLSSELNEQFF. As DNA, the CDR3 is TGTGCCAGCAGCTTAAGCAGTGAGCTCAATGAGCAGTTCTTC.

The rearrangement links TRBV9 to TRBJ2-7, with D perhaps matching TRBD2 (5 bases). Germline assignment: CDR1 SGDLS and CDR2 YYNGEE. This CDR3 contains 14 residues. Trimming took 0 bases from V and 5 from J, leaving 12 bases between them. For the CDR3, the DNA is TGTGCCAGCAGCGTAGGAGCGTCCGGGAACGAGCAGTACTTC. Translated, it gives CASSVGASGNEQYF.

The chain has TRBV19 and TRBJ1-1; 8 nucleotides agree with TRBD1. The V gene's germline CDR1 is LNHDA and CDR2 SQIVND (reference sequence). The J segment lost 6 bases and the V segment lost 1 base, leaving 4 bases of the junction unmatched. This CDR3 is built from 14 residues. CDR3: CASSIGTGFPEAFF. The CDR3 nucleotides read TGTGCCAGTAGTATAGGGACAGGGTTCCCTGAAGCTTTCTTT. The full variable domain, completed using reference TRBV19 and TRBJ1-1, is DGGITQSPKYLFRKEGQNVTLSCEQNLNHDAMYWYRQDPGQGLRLIYYSQIVNDFQKGDIAEGYSVSREKKESFPLTVTSAQKNPTAFYLCASSIGTGFPEAFFGQGTRLTVV.